Listed below are T cell receptor beta chains from one sample, sequenced in a study of control samples from healthy donors and cancer patients. Clones were sequenced by immunoSEQ multiplex PCR, and TCRdb holds only the in-frame ones, with some missing. The data contain tens of thousands of clones, approximately 87% of them singletons. Sequencing input: blood. The receptors were sampled from a man aged 45 to 65 in good health. Each CDR3 is given with its conserved first and last residue. A D gene is named only where the DNA matches it firmly. Some rows mark clone size as missing; the rest say once, few, many or name a class of expanded clone.

J: TRBJ1-1
V: TRBV7-9
D: TRBD1
size: -
DNA: TGTGCCAGCAGCTTCATCCCATTCGGACAGGGAGACACTGAAGCTTTCTTT
CDR3: CASSFIPFGQGDTEAFF

J: TRBJ1-6
V: TRBV9
D: -
size: -
DNA: TGTGCCAGCAGCGTTAAACTGGACGGGAATGATTCACCCCTCCACTTT
CDR3: CASSVKLDGNDSPLHF

J: TRBJ1-6
V: TRBV6-5
D: -
size: -
DNA: TGTGCCAGCAGTCACTATAATACAGGGCGGGGGTCACCCCTCCACTTT
CDR3: CASSHYNTGRGSPLHF

J: TRBJ1-2
V: TRBV4-3
D: -
size: -
DNA: TGCGCCAGCAGCCAAGAGAAGGGTTACTATGGCTACACCTTC
CDR3: CASSQEKGYYGYTF

J: TRBJ2-3
V: TRBV5-5
D: TRBD2
size: -
DNA: TGTGCCAGCAGCTTGGAGGGACTAGTTAGCACAGATACGCAGTATTTT
CDR3: CASSLEGLVSTDTQYF

J: TRBJ1-4
V: TRBV27
D: TRBD1
size: -
DNA: TGTGCCAGCAGTGTGGACAGGGTGTCTGAAAAACTGTTTTTT
CDR3: CASSVDRVSEKLFF

J: TRBJ1-4
V: TRBV5-4
D: -
size: -
DNA: TGTGCCAGCAGCCCCTGGGGGGAGACAGCTAATGAAAAACTGTTTTTT
CDR3: CASSPWGETANEKLFF

J: TRBJ2-7
V: TRBV18
D: -
size: -
DNA: TGTGCCAGCTCACAAAAGGGGTTGAGCGAGCAGTACTTC
CDR3: CASSQKGLSEQYF

J: TRBJ1-2
V: TRBV2
D: -
size: -
DNA: TGTGCCAACCCGGGACGGAGACTCTATGGCTACACCTTC
CDR3: CANPGRRLYGYTF

J: TRBJ2-5
V: TRBV11-3
D: -
size: -
DNA: TGTGCCAGCAGCCCGGGACATTTCACAACGGGAGAGACCCAGTACTTC
CDR3: CASSPGHFTTGETQYF

J: TRBJ1-2
V: TRBV13
D: -
size: -
DNA: TGTGCCAGCAGCCCTGGGAGACAGGCCTATGGCTACACCTTC
CDR3: CASSPGRQAYGYTF

J: TRBJ2-3
V: TRBV14
D: -
size: -
DNA: TGTGCCAGCAGCCAACAGGGTCGCGGAGCAGATACGCAGTATTTT
CDR3: CASSQQGRGADTQYF

J: TRBJ1-5
V: TRBV6-5
D: -
size: -
DNA: TGTGCCAGCAGTTACTCGACAGGAGGCAATCAGCCCCAGCATTTT
CDR3: CASSYSTGGNQPQHF

J: TRBJ2-7
V: TRBV10-3
D: TRBD1
size: -
DNA: TGTGCCATCAGGCCGGGACAGGGCTACGAGCAGTACTTC
CDR3: CAIRPGQGYEQYF

J: TRBJ1-5
V: TRBV5-8
D: -
size: once
DNA: TGTGCCAGCAGTTCTGGGCAAATTAGCAATCAGCCCCAGCATTTT
CDR3: CASSSGQISNQPQHF

J: TRBJ1-2
V: TRBV29-1
D: -
size: -
DNA: TGCAGCGTTGTATCAACAGGGTATGGCTACACCTTC
CDR3: CSVVSTGYGYTF

J: TRBJ2-1
V: TRBV5-4
D: -
size: -
DNA: TGTGCCAGCAGCCGAGTGGGTGGAGGGCCCTCCTACAATGAGCAGTTCTTC
CDR3: CASSRVGGGPSYNEQFF

J: TRBJ1-5
V: TRBV6-2/TRBV6-3
D: TRBD1
size: -
DNA: TGTGCCAGCAGCACAGGGGGCTCGCAGCCCCAGCATTTT
CDR3: CASSTGGSQPQHF

J: TRBJ2-3
V: TRBV2
D: -
size: once
DNA: TGTGCCAGCAGTTCTAGACCAAATCGAGGTTGGGATACGCAGTATTTT
CDR3: CASSSRPNRGWDTQYF

J: TRBJ1-6
V: TRBV25-1
D: -
size: -
DNA: TGTGCCAGCAGGGACAGCCCTTATAATTCACCCCTCCACTTT
CDR3: CASRDSPYNSPLHF

J: TRBJ1-2
V: TRBV19
D: TRBD1
size: -
DNA: TGTGCCAGTACCCCAACCGGGACAGGGGCCGTTAACTATGGCTACACCTTC
CDR3: CASTPTGTGAVNYGYTF

J: TRBJ1-2
V: TRBV27
D: -
size: -
DNA: TGTGCCAGCAGTTTATCGACAGGTCTACGGTATGGCTACACCTTC
CDR3: CASSLSTGLRYGYTF

J: TRBJ1-6
V: TRBV30
D: -
size: -
DNA: TGTGCCTGGAGTGTATCGGTGGATTCACCCCTCCACTTT
CDR3: CAWSVSVDSPLHF

J: TRBJ2-1
V: TRBV11-3
D: -
size: -
DNA: TGTGCCAGCAGCTATGGAGGGGCTCGGGGGAATGAGCAGTTCTTC
CDR3: CASSYGGARGNEQFF

J: TRBJ2-3
V: TRBV6-6
D: -
size: -
DNA: TGTGCCAGCACCGCTAGGGACGGCACAGATACGCAGTATTTT
CDR3: CASTARDGTDTQYF

J: TRBJ2-3
V: TRBV5-1
D: -
size: -
DNA: TGCGCCAGCAGTGGGGGGCTGGATACGCAGTATTTT
CDR3: CASSGGLDTQYF

J: TRBJ2-3
V: TRBV19
D: TRBD1
size: -
DNA: TGTGCCAGTAGTATTAGGGACAGTAGCACAGATACGCAGTATTTT
CDR3: CASSIRDSSTDTQYF

J: TRBJ2-5
V: TRBV6-5
D: TRBD2
size: -
DNA: TGTGCCAGCAGTTACTTAGCGGGGGGGCTGGAGACCCAGTACTTC
CDR3: CASSYLAGGLETQYF

J: TRBJ1-2
V: TRBV3-1/TRBV3-2
D: -
size: -
DNA: TGTGCCAGCAGCCAAGTCGAGGGGAAGGGTGGCTACACCTTC
CDR3: CASSQVEGKGGYTF

J: TRBJ2-7
V: TRBV19
D: TRBD2
size: -
DNA: TGTGCCAGTAGTGGGGGGGTATACGAGCAGTACTTC
CDR3: CASSGGVYEQYF

J: TRBJ1-2
V: TRBV24-1
D: -
size: few
DNA: TGTGCCACCACTAGTTCCGAAAATGAAGACGGCTACACCTTC
CDR3: CATTSSENEDGYTF

J: TRBJ2-3
V: TRBV3-1/TRBV3-2
D: -
size: -
DNA: TGTGCCAGCAGCCAACTCGCAGATACGCAGTATTTT
CDR3: CASSQLADTQYF

J: TRBJ1-6
V: TRBV6-4
D: TRBD1
size: -
DNA: TGTGCCAGCATCCATCAAAGGGGGCGGAATTCACCCCTCCACTTT
CDR3: CASIHQRGRNSPLHF

J: TRBJ2-5
V: TRBV7-9
D: -
size: -
DNA: TGTGCCAGCAGCCGCGGGACAGAGCAAGAGACCCAGTACTTC
CDR3: CASSRGTEQETQYF

J: TRBJ2-1
V: TRBV9
D: TRBD2
size: once
DNA: TGTGCCAGCAGCGTAGAGGGGGGACTAGCGGGCCCCAATGAGCAGTTCTTC
CDR3: CASSVEGGLAGPNEQFF

J: TRBJ2-3
V: TRBV7-9
D: -
size: -
DNA: TGTGCCAGCAGCTACCCCCTCGGCGGGGTGGGCACAGATACGCAGTATTTT
CDR3: CASSYPLGGVGTDTQYF

J: TRBJ2-3
V: TRBV13
D: -
size: -
DNA: TGTGCCAGCAGCTTAGGGGCGGGGTCAGATACGCAGTATTTT
CDR3: CASSLGAGSDTQYF